This T cell receptor (beta chain) was profiled in a study of OX40 agonist ivuxolimab in advanced cancers. V was cut by 2 bases and J by 4 bases, with 14 bases left in between. The CDR3 totals 15 residues. This table comes from immunoSEQ multiplex PCR, and its TCRdb copy is limited to in-frame clones, with some not included. Counted here are about 77,000 clones, roughly 91% occurring once; the ten biggest clones make up approximately 2%. This TCR was recovered from an adult with an advanced solid tumor such as melanoma, head and neck, liver or kidney cancer. This sequence joins TRBV23-1 and TRBJ1-2, with unresolved D. TRBV23-1 is treated as an ORF (open reading frame) with a function not yet certain. Sequences were derived from CD4+ or CD8+ T cells sorted from blood, sampled in a trial of the OX40 agonist ivuxolimab. The CDR3 sequence: CASSQPSIRGYGYTF. The CDR3 nucleotides are TGCGCCAGCAGTCAACCCAGTATACGGGGCTATGGCTACACCTTC.